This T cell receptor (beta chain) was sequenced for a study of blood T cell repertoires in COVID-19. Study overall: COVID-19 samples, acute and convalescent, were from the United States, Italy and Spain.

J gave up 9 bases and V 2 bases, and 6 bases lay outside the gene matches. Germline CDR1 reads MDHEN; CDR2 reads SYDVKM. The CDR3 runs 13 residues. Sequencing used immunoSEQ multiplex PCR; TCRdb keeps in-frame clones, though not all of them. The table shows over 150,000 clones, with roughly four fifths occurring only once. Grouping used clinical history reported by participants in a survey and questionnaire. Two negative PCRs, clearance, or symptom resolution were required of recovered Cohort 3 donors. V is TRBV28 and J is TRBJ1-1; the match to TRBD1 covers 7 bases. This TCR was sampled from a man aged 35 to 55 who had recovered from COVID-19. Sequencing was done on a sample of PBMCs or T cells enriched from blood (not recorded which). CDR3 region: CASSLKGGRKAFF. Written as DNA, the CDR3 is TGTGCCAGCAGTTTAAAAGGGGGCAGGAAAGCTTTCTTT.